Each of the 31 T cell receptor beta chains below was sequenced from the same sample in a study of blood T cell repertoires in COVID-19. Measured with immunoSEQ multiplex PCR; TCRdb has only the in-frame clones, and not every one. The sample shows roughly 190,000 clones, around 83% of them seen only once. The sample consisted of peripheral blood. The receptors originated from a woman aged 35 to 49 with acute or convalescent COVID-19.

CDR3 DNA: TGTGCCAGCAGCTTAGCAGGCCTTGGGGACAGGTCAGTCGAGCAGTACTTC. Protein sequence: CASSLAGLGDRSVEQYF. The rearrangement uses TRBV7-9 and TRBJ2-7, with 8 bases aligning to TRBD1. The germline gives CDR1 SEHNR, CDR2 FQNEAQ (reference sequence). V lost 0 bases and J lost 6; bases outside the gene matches: 13. This CDR3 is built from 17 residues.

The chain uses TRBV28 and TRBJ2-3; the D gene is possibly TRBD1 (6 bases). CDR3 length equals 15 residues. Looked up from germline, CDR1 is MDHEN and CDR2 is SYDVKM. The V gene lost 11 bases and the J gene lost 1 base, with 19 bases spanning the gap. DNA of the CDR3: TGTGCCTCCAGGACAGTGGGGGTTGGCACAGATACGCAGTATTTT. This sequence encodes CASRTVGVGTDTQYF.

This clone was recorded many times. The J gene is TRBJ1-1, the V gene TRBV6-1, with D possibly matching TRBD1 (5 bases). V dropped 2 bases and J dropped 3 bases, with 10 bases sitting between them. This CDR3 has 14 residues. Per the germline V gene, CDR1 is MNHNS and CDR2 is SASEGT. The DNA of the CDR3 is TGTGCCAGCAGTGAAAGGGTCAGGGACACTGAAGCTTTCTTT. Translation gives CASSERVRDTEAFF.

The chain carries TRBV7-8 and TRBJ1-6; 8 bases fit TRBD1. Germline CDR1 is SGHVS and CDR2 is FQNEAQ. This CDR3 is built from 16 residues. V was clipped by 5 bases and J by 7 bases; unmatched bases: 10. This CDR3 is CASSPRTGPVNSPLHF. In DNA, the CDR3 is TGTGCCAGCAGCCCACGGACAGGGCCAGTCAATTCACCCCTCCACTTT.

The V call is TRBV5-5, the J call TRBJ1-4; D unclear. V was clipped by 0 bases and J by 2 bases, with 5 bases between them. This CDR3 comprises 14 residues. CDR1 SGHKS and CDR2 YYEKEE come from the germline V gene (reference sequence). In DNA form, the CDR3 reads TGTGCCAGCAGCTTGGCGGGGACTAATGAAAAACTGTTTTTT. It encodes CASSLAGTNEKLFF.

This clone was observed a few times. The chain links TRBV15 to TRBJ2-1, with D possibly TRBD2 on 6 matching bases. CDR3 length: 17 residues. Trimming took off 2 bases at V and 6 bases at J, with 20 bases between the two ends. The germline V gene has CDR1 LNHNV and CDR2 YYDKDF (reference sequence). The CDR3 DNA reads TGTGCCACCAGCAGACCGAGGAGGGGCAGGGCCTCCAATGAGCAGTTCTTC. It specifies CATSRPRRGRASNEQFF.

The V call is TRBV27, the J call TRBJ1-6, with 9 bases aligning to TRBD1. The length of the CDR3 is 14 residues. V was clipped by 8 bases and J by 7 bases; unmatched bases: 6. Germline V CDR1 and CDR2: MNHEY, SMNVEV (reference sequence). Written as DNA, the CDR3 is TGTGCCAGCGGCAGGGACAGGGAAAATTCACCCCTCCACTTT. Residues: CASGRDRENSPLHF.

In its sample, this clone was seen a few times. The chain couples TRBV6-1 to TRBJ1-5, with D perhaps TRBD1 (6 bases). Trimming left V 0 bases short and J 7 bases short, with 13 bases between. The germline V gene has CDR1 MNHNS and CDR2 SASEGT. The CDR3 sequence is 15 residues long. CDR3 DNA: TGTGCCAGCAGTGAAGCCCTTACAGGGTACCAGCCCCAGCATTTT. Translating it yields CASSEALTGYQPQHF.

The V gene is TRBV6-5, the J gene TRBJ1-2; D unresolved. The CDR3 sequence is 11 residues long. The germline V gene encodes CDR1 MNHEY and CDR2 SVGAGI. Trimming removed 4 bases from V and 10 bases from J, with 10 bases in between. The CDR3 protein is CASSSREHYTF. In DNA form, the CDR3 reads TGTGCCAGCAGTTCCCGGGAACACTACACCTTC.

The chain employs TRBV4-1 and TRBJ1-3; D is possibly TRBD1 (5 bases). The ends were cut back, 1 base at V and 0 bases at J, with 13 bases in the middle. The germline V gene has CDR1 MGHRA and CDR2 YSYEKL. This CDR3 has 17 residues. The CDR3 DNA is TGCGCCAGCAGCCAAGTAATCGCAGGGCCCTCTGGAAACACCATATATTTT. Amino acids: CASSQVIAGPSGNTIYF.

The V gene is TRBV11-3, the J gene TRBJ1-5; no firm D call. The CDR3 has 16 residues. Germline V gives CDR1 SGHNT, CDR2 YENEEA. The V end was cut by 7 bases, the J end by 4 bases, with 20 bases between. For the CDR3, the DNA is TGTGCCAGCACCATAATACTTCCCCCGGGGAATCAGCCCCAGCATTTT. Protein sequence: CASTIILPPGNQPQHF.

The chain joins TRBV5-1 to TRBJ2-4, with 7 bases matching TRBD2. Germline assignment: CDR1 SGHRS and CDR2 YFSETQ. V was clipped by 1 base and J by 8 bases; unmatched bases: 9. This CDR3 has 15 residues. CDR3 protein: CASSLNTGGTDIQYF. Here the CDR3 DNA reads TGCGCCAGCAGCTTGAATACGGGGGGTACGGACATTCAGTACTTC.

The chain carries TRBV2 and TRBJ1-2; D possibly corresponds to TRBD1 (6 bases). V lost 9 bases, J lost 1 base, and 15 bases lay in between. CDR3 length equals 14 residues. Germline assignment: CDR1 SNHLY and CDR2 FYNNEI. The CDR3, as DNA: TGTGCCAGGACTCCTGAAGGGGGTAACTATGGCTACACCTTC. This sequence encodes CARTPEGGNYGYTF.

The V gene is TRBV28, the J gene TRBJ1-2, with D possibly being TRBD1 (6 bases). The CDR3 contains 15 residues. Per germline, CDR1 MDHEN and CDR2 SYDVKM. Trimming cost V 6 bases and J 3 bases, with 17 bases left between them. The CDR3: CASSFLQGPYYGYTF. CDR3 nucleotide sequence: TGTGCCAGCAGCTTCTTACAGGGACCTTACTATGGCTACACCTTC.

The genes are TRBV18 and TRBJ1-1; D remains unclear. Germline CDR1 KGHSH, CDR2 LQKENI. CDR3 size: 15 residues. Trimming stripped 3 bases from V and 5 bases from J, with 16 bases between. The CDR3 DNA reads TGTGCCAGCTCACCCTTTGGCGGCGTAGAGACTGAAGCTTTCTTT. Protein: CASSPFGGVETEAFF.

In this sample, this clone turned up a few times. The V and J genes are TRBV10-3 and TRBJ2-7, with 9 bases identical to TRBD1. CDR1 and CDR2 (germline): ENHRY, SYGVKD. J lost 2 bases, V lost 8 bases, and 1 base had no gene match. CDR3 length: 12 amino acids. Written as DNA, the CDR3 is TGTGCCATCGGGACAGGGACCTACGAGCAGTACTTC. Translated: CAIGTGTYEQYF.

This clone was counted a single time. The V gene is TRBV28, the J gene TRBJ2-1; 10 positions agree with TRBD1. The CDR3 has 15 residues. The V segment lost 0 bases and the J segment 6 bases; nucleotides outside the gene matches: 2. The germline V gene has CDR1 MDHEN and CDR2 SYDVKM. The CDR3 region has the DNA TGTGCCAGCAGTTTATGGGGGACAGGGGTCAATGAGCAGTTCTTC. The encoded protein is CASSLWGTGVNEQFF.

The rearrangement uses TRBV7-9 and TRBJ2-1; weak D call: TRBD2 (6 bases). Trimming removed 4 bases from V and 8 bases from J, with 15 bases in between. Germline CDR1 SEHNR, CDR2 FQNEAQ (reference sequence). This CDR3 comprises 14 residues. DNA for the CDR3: TGTGCCAGCAGCTCCCGACTAGGTTTCGATGAGCAGTTCTTC. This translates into CASSSRLGFDEQFF.

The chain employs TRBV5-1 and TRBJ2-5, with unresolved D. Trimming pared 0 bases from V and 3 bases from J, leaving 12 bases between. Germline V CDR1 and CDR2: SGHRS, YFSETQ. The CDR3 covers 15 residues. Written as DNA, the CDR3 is TGCGCCAGCAGCTTGGCCCCCACAGAAAAAGAGACCCAGTACTTC. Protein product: CASSLAPTEKETQYF.

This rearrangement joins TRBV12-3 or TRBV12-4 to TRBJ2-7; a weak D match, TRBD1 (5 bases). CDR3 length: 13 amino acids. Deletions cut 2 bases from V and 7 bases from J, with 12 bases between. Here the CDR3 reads CASSLIQGGEQYF. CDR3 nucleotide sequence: TGTGCCAGCAGTTTAATCCAGGGTGGGGAGCAGTACTTC.

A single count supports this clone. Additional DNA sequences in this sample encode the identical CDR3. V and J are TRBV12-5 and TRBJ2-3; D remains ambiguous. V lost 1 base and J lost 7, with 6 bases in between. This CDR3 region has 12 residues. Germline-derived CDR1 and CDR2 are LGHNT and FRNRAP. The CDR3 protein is CASGLDRNTQYF. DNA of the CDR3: TGTGCTAGTGGTTTGGACAGAAATACGCAGTATTTT.

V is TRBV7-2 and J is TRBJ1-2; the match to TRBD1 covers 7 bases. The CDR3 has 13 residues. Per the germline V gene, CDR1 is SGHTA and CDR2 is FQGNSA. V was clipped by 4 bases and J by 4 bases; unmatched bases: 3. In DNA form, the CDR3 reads TGTGCCAGCAGCTCGGGACAGACCTATGGCTACACCTTC. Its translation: CASSSGQTYGYTF.

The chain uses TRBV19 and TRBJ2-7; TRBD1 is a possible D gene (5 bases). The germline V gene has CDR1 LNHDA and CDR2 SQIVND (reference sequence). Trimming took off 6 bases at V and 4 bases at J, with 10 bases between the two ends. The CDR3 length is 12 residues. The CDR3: CASSPGRYEQYF. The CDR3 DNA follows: TGTGCCAGTAGCCCAGGGCGATACGAGCAGTACTTC.

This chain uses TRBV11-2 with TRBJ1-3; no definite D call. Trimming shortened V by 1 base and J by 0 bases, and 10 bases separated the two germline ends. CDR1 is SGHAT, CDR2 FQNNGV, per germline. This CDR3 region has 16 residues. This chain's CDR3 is CASSLATGSSGNTIYF. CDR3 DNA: TGTGCCAGCAGCTTAGCTACGGGTTCCTCTGGAAACACCATATATTTT.

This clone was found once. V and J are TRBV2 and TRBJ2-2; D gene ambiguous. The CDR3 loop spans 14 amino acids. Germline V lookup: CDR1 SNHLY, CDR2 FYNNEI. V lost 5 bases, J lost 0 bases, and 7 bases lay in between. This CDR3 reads CASSPQTNTGELFF. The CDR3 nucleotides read TGTGCCAGCAGTCCTCAGACGAACACCGGGGAGCTGTTTTTT. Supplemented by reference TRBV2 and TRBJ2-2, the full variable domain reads EPEVTQTPSHQVTQMGQEVILRCVPISNHLYFYWYRQILGQKVEFLVSFYNNEISEKSEIFDDQFSVERPDGSNFTLKIRSTKLEDSAMYFCASSPQTNTGELFFGEGSRLTVL.

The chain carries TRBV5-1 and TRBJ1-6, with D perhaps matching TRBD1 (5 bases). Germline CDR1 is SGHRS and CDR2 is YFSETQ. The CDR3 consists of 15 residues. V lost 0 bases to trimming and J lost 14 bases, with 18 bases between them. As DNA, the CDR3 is TGCGCCAGCAGCTTGGGGGACGGGACTGGGGACGCCCTCCACTTT. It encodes CASSLGDGTGDALHF.

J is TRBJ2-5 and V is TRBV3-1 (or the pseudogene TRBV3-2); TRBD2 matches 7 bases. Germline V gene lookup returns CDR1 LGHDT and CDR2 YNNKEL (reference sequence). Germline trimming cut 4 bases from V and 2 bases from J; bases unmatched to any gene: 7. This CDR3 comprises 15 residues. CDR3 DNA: TGTGCCAGCAGCCCTGGGGGGGGACTACAAGAGACCCAGTACTTC. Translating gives CASSPGGGLQETQYF.

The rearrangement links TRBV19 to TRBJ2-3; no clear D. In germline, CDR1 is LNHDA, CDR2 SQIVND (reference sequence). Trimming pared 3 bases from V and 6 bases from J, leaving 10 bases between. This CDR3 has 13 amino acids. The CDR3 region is CASSISPSDTQYF. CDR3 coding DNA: TGTGCCAGTAGTATTTCCCCTTCGGATACGCAGTATTTT.

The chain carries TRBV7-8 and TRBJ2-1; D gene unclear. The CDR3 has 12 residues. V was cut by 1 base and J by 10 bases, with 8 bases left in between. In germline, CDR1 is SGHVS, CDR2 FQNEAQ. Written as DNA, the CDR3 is TGTGCCAGCAGCTTAGTGCCACGGGAGCAGTTCTTC. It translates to CASSLVPREQFF.

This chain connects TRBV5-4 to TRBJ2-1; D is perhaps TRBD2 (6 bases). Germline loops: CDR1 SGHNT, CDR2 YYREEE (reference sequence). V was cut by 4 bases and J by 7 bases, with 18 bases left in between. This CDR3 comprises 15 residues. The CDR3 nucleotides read TGTGCCAGCAGCCACACGTGGAGGGCCGAGAATGAGCAGTTCTTC. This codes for CASSHTWRAENEQFF.

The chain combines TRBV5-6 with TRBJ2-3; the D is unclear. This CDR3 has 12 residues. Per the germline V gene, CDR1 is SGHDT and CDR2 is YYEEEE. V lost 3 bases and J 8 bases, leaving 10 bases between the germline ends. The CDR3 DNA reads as TGTGCCAGCAGCTCCCCCATCGGTACGCAGTATTTT. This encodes CASSSPIGTQYF.